The 18 T cell receptor beta chains reported below all come from one sample, sequenced in a study of monozygotic twins with inflammatory bowel disease. Reanalyzing the 5' RACE reads, TCRdb keeps one entry per CDR3 protein, without DNA. The sample has 300,000 to 350,000 distinct CDR3 sequences. Sequencing was performed on blood. All receptors derive from a human donor with ulcerative colitis or Crohn's disease, or a healthy co-twin of an affected twin (not recorded which).

V and J are TRBV12-3 or TRBV12-4 and TRBJ2-1; TCRdb lists TRBD1, though no DNA is available to test this call. The CDR3 sequence is 13 residues long. The CDR3 sequence is CASRLTPFEEQFF.

This chain joins TRBV27 and TRBJ2-1; checking the TCRdb D call of TRBD2 is not possible without DNA. Germline-derived CDR1 and CDR2 are MNHEY and SMNVEV (reference sequence). This CDR3 spans 16 amino acids. CDR3 in amino acids: CASSTSGRGSYNEQFF.

J is TRBJ2-5 and V is TRBV5-1; the TCRdb call, TRBD2, lacks DNA for checking. The CDR3 length is 16 residues. Germline values: CDR1 SGHRS, CDR2 YFSETQ. CDR3 in amino acids: CASSFRPGLAKETQYF.

This sequence joins TRBV2 and TRBJ2-1; TCRdb's D call of TRBD2 is untestable without DNA. The CDR3 has 14 residues. Germline CDR1 is SNHLY and CDR2 is FYNNEI. The CDR3 spells CASLLAGVSYEQFF.

The V gene is TRBV7-9, the J gene TRBJ1-4; TCRdb calls TRBD1, which cannot be checked without DNA. CDR1 and CDR2 from the germline V gene are SEHNR and FQNEAQ (reference sequence). There are 14 residues in the CDR3. The CDR3 reads CASSLTGGAEKLFF.

The V call is TRBV12-3 or TRBV12-4, the J call TRBJ1-3. This CDR3 contains 16 residues. CDR3 loop: CATSGTPKSSGNTIYF.

The chain links TRBV29-1 to TRBJ1-2; no DNA is available, so the TRBD1 call from TCRdb remains unchecked. CDR1 and CDR2 from the germline V gene are SQVTM and ANQGSEA. The CDR3 length is 13 residues. CDR3 protein: CSVEDPTDYGYTF.

This rearrangement joins TRBV20-1 to TRBJ1-5. The germline V gene encodes CDR1 DFQATT and CDR2 SNEGSKA (reference sequence). This CDR3 has 14 residues. This CDR3 is CSARRGSSNQPQHF.

The CDR3: CSVEGTGSSYNEQFF. The chain joins TRBV29-1 to TRBJ2-1; TCRdb picks TRBD1, but there is no DNA to check that call. The V gene's germline CDR1 is SQVTM and CDR2 ANQGSEA. The CDR3 has 15 amino acids.

The J gene is TRBJ1-3, the V gene TRBV15. Germline CDR1 reads LNHNV; CDR2 reads YYDKDF (reference sequence). The CDR3 consists of 22 residues. Here the CDR3 reads CATSRRRSTGTTIPHSGNTIYF.

This sequence joins TRBV28 and TRBJ2-7; TCRdb's D gene call, TRBD1, goes unchecked for lack of DNA. Germline CDR1 is MDHEN and CDR2 is SYDVKM. This CDR3 has 16 residues. CDR3 region: CASSPQGGGGLYEQYF. The variable domain in full, completed from reference TRBV28 and TRBJ2-7, reads DVKVTQSSRYLVKRTGEKVFLECVQDMDHENMFWYRQDPGLGLRLIYFSYDVKMKEKGDIPEGYSVSREKKERFSLILESASTNQTSMYLCASSPQGGGGLYEQYFGPGTRLTVT.

This chain joins TRBV14 and TRBJ2-7; checking the TCRdb D call of TRBD1 is not possible without DNA. Looked up from germline, CDR1 is SGHDN and CDR2 is FVKESK. The CDR3 is made up of 14 amino acids. CDR3 in amino acids: CASSQGVQGYEQYF.

The chain has TRBV28 and TRBJ2-3; TCRdb's D gene call, TRBD1, goes unchecked for lack of DNA. Germline CDR1 MDHEN, CDR2 SYDVKM. The CDR3 contains 16 residues. CDR3 sequence: CASSLKGYEGADTQYF.

V gene TRBV7-2 combines with J gene TRBJ1-1; TCRdb names TRBD1, which stays unverified in the absence of DNA. The CDR3 is made up of 12 amino acids. CDR1 is SGHTA, CDR2 FQGNSA, per germline. CDR3 sequence reads: CASSFGDRAHFF. Full variable domain (rest looked up from reference TRBV7-2 and TRBJ1-1): GAGVSQSPSNKVTEKGKDVELRCDPISGHTALYWYRQSLGQGLEFLIYFQGNSAPDKSGLPSDRFSAERTGGSVSTLTIQRTQQEDSAVYLCASSFGDRAHFFGQGTRLTVV.

This chain connects TRBV20-1 to TRBJ2-7; the D call of TRBD1 rests on TCRdb alone, since no DNA is present to check it. CDR1 is DFQATT, CDR2 SNEGSKA, per germline (reference sequence). The CDR3 covers 12 residues. CDR3 sequence: CSARDRGGEQYF.

The chain has TRBV20-1 and TRBJ1-1; TCRdb's D call of TRBD1 is untestable without DNA. Germline V lookup: CDR1 DFQATT, CDR2 SNEGSKA (reference sequence). This CDR3 region has 15 residues. CDR3 loop: CSAPAGQGWNTEAFF.

This chain connects TRBV5-1 to TRBJ2-3; the D call from TCRdb, TRBD2, cannot be confirmed without DNA. Germline assignment: CDR1 SGHRS and CDR2 YFSETQ. This CDR3 is 17 amino acids long. The CDR3 sequence is CASSRSAGGISTDTQYF.

This chain uses TRBV5-1 with TRBJ1-1; TCRdb selects TRBD1, and the lack of DNA leaves this call unchecked. The CDR3 sequence is 15 residues long. Germline values: CDR1 SGHRS, CDR2 YFSETQ. The CDR3 is CASSFFGRMNTEAFF.